One sample yielded the 8 T cell receptor beta chains listed below, sequenced in a study of PD-1 blockade in classical Hodgkin lymphoma. Only in-frame clones appear in the TCRdb table, and some are missing; sequencing was by immunoSEQ multiplex PCR. The sample includes around 150,000 clones, under 85% of them seen just once. All patients experienced relapse after autologous stem cell transplantation, and brentuximab vedotin exposure was variable. The starting material was peripheral blood mononuclear cells (PBMCs), obtained before the second cycle of nivolumab. These TCRs come from a human donor with classical Hodgkin lymphoma.

V gene TRBV6-6 combines with J gene TRBJ1-2; perhaps TRBD1 as D (6 bases). Germline values: CDR1 MNHNY, CDR2 SVGAGI (reference sequence). V gave up 6 bases and J gave up 6 bases, with 11 bases separating them. This CDR3 is 12 amino acids long. The CDR3: CASSSEGDGYTF. CDR3 nucleotides: TGTGCCAGCAGCTCGGAGGGGGATGGCTACACCTTC.

The rearrangement joins TRBV25-1 to TRBJ1-5, with D unresolved. Germline loops: CDR1 MGHDK, CDR2 SYGVNS. V dropped 8 bases and J dropped 1 base, with 12 bases sitting between them. CDR3 length: 14 amino acids. The CDR3 sequence is CASSWTGSNQPQHF. In DNA form, the CDR3 reads TGTGCCAGCTCTTGGACCGGGAGCAATCAGCCCCAGCATTTT.

V and J are TRBV5-1 and TRBJ2-5; D gene uncertain. The CDR3 has 14 amino acids. Germline loops: CDR1 SGHRS, CDR2 YFSETQ. The V end lost 0 bases, the J end lost 2 bases, and 8 bases lay between the germline ends. CDR3 sequence reads: CASSLAPGQETQYF. The CDR3 DNA is TGCGCCAGCAGCTTGGCCCCGGGTCAAGAGACCCAGTACTTC.

The CDR3 bases are TGTGCCAGCAGCGTATTAGCGGGAGGCGAGCAGTACTTC. Its translation is CASSVLAGGEQYF. The chain uses TRBV9 and TRBJ2-7, with TRBD2 identical over 10 bases. V trimming: 1 base; J trimming: 6 bases; junction bases outside the gene matches: 1. CDR1 is SGDLS, CDR2 YYNGEE, per germline. There are 13 residues in the CDR3. Full variable domain (missing parts from reference TRBV9 and TRBJ2-7): DSGVTQTPKHLITATGQRVTLRCSPRSGDLSVYWYQQSLDQGLQFLIQYYNGEERAKGNILERFSAQQFPDLHSELNLSSLELGDSALYFCASSVLAGGEQYFGPGTRLTVT.

The V call is TRBV10-3, the J call TRBJ1-5; TRBD1 is a possible D gene (5 bases). Germline-derived CDR1 and CDR2 are ENHRY and SYGVKD. The CDR3 consists of 15 residues. The V gene lost 0 bases and the J gene lost 4 bases, with 10 bases spanning the gap. CDR3 bases: TGTGCCATCAGTGAGTCCGGGACGGGAAATCAGCCCCAGCATTTT. As protein: CAISESGTGNQPQHF.

The chain has TRBV4-1 and TRBJ2-2; TRBD2 might be the D (5 bases). The V end was cut by 6 bases, the J end by 1 base, with 9 bases between. There are 14 residues in the CDR3. CDR1 MGHRA and CDR2 YSYEKL come from the germline V gene. CDR3 nucleotide sequence: TGCGCCAGCAGTCGAGCGGAGAACACCGGGGAGCTGTTTTTT. Translation: CASSRAENTGELFF.

The chain uses TRBV2 and TRBJ2-1; D gene uncertain. Trimming left V 4 bases short and J 9 bases short, with 10 bases between. Germline-derived CDR1 and CDR2 are SNHLY and FYNNEI. This CDR3 region has 12 residues. In nucleotides, the CDR3 is TGTGCCAGCAGTGGTATAGGTGGTGAGCAGTTCTTC. The encoded protein is CASSGIGGEQFF.

On this clone: This sample also contains other DNA sequences that code for the same CDR3. The chain employs TRBV9 and TRBJ2-3; D possibly matches TRBD1 or TRBD2 (5 bases each). Trimming removed 0 bases at V and 3 bases at J, with 5 bases between. Germline values: CDR1 SGDLS, CDR2 YYNGEE. The CDR3 length is 13 residues. The CDR3, as DNA: TGTGCCAGCAGCGTAGGGGGGACAGATACGCAGTATTTT. Translated, it gives CASSVGGTDTQYF.